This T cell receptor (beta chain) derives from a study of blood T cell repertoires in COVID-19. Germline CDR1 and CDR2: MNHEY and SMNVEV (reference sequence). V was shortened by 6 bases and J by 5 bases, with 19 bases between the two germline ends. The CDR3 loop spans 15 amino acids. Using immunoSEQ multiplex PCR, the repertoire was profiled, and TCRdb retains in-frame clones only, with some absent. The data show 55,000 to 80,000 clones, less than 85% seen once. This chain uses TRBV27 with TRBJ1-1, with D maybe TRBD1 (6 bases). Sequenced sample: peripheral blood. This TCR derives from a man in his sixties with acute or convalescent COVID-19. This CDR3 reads CASREAGAGATEAFF. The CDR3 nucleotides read TGTGCCAGCAGGGAAGCAGGGGCCGGGGCTACTGAAGCTTTCTTT.